One sample yielded the 9 T cell receptor beta chains listed below, sequenced in a study of blood T cell repertoires in COVID-19. Clones were sequenced by immunoSEQ multiplex PCR, and TCRdb holds only the in-frame ones, with some missing. The sample comprises roughly 200,000 clones, 87% of which are singletons, and 10% to 15% rests with the top ten. The source material was peripheral blood. The receptors were sampled from a young woman who had recovered from COVID-19.

This clone was counted a single time. This CDR3 reads CASSQERGGAYEQYF. The CDR3 nucleotides read TGCGCCAGCAGCCAAGAAAGGGGGGGGGCCTACGAGCAGTACTTC. The J gene is TRBJ2-7, the V gene TRBV4-1; D perhaps matches TRBD2 (7 bases). This CDR3 is built from 15 residues. Germline lookup yields CDR1 MGHRA and CDR2 YSYEKL. Trimming removed 0 bases from V and 2 bases from J, with 11 bases in between.

This clone was recorded a few times. For the CDR3, the DNA is TGTGCCAGCAGCCCGATGGGACAGATGAACACTGAAGCTTTCTTT. Encoded protein: CASSPMGQMNTEAFF. The chain has TRBV7-3 and TRBJ1-1; 7 positions agree with TRBD1. There are 15 residues in the CDR3. Germline trimming cut 5 bases from V and 0 bases from J; bases unmatched to any gene: 6. The V gene's germline CDR1 is SGHTA and CDR2 FQGTGA.

This rearrangement joins TRBV2 to TRBJ1-6; D possibly corresponds to TRBD1 (5 bases). CDR1 and CDR2 from the germline V gene are SNHLY and FYNNEI. CDR3 length equals 14 residues. Trimming pared 3 bases from V and 9 bases from J, leaving 12 bases between. CDR3 amino acids: CASSDNRRVSPLHF. In nucleotides, the CDR3 is TGTGCCAGCAGTGACAACAGGAGGGTTTCACCCCTCCACTTT.

The chain uses TRBV3-1 (or the pseudogene TRBV3-2) and TRBJ2-1; TRBD1 matches at 7 bases. The J segment lost 2 bases and the V segment lost 6 bases, leaving 7 bases of the junction unmatched. The CDR3 loop spans 15 amino acids. Germline CDR1 reads LGHDT; CDR2 reads YNNKEL (reference sequence). The CDR3 region is CASRSNRGPYNEQFF. In nucleotides, the CDR3 is TGTGCCAGCAGATCCAACAGGGGTCCCTACAATGAGCAGTTCTTC.

V and J are TRBV10-1 and TRBJ2-1, with 8 bases fitting TRBD1. The germline V gene encodes CDR1 WNHNN and CDR2 SYGVQD (reference sequence). The CDR3 consists of 18 residues. The J segment lost 0 bases and the V segment lost 0 bases, leaving 7 bases of the junction unmatched. CDR3 nucleotides: TGCGCCAGCAGTGAGTCGACGACAGGGGTGGCCTCCTACAATGAGCAGTTCTTC. This encodes CASSESTTGVASYNEQFF.

This clone was counted between two and nine times. The chain has TRBV24-1 and TRBJ1-2; 9 bases line up with TRBD1. The CDR3 extends over 15 amino acids. Germline V gene sequence: CDR1 KGHDR, CDR2 SFDVKD. The J segment lost 4 bases and the V segment lost 4 bases, leaving 6 bases of the junction unmatched. In nucleotides, the CDR3 is TGTGCCACCAGTGACACAGGGGGCGCCGCCTATGGCTACACCTTC. It is translated as CATSDTGGAAYGYTF.

V usage is TRBV18 and J usage is TRBJ2-1; 8 nucleotides align to TRBD1. CDR3 size: 16 residues. The J segment lost 0 bases and the V segment lost 3 bases, leaving 4 bases of the junction unmatched. Germline V gene sequence: CDR1 KGHSH, CDR2 LQKENI. The CDR3 loop reads CASSPDRVDSYNEQFF. The CDR3 DNA sequence: TGTGCCAGCTCACCGGACAGGGTTGACTCCTACAATGAGCAGTTCTTC.

The V gene is TRBV7-9, the J gene TRBJ2-2; a weak D match, TRBD2 (6 bases). The V end was cut by 5 bases, the J end by 8 bases, with 18 bases between. The CDR3 consists of 15 residues. Germline loops: CDR1 SEHNR, CDR2 FQNEAQ (reference sequence). The CDR3 nucleotides read TGTGCCAGCAGCCCAATCGGTGGGACTTCGGGGGAGCTGTTTTTT. Protein: CASSPIGGTSGELFF.

The chain uses TRBV7-2 and TRBJ2-1; D is possibly TRBD2 (6 bases). This CDR3 contains 13 residues. The germline V gene encodes CDR1 SGHTA and CDR2 FQGNSA. V gave up 2 bases and J gave up 9 bases, with 11 bases separating them. As DNA, the CDR3 is TGTGCCAGCAGCTTACAGAAGGGAGGTGAGCAGTTCTTC. Translating it yields CASSLQKGGEQFF.